This T cell receptor (beta chain) comes out of a study of blood T cell repertoires in COVID-19. Here immunoSEQ multiplex PCR was the method, and the copy in TCRdb shows in-frame clones only, minus some. The sample yields 300,000 to 400,000 clones, about 90% seen once. CDR1 is SGHTA, CDR2 FQGNSA, per germline. With 3 bases removed from V and 6 bases from J, the gap between germline ends came to 30 bases. There are 19 residues in the CDR3. Sample: peripheral blood. The chain employs TRBV7-2 and TRBJ2-7, with D possibly matching TRBD1 (6 bases). This clonotype was obtained from a woman aged 70-85 years with COVID-19, enrolled during active disease. For the CDR3, the DNA is TGTGCCAGCAGCTTGGGTGGTCAGGGACACTCGCTCCTTCTACGCGAGCAGTACTTC. Protein product: CASSLGGQGHSLLLREQYF.